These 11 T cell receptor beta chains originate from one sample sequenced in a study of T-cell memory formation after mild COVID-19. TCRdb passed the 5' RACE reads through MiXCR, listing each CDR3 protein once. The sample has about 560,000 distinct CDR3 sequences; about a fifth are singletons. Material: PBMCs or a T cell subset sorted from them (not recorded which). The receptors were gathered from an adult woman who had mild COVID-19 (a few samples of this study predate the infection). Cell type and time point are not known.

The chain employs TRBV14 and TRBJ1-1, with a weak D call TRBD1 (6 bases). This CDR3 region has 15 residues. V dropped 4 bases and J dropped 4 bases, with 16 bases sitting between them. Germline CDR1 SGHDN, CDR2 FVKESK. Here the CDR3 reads CASSPQGTFGTEAFF. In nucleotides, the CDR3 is TGTGCCAGCAGCCCACAGGGTACCTTCGGCACTGAAGCTTTCTTT.

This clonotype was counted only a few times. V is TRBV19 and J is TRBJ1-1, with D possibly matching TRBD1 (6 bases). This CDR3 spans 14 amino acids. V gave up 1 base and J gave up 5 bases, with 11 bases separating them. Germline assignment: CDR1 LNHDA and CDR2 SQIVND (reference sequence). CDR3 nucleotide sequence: TGTGCCAGTAGTATAGCCCCAACAGGGACTGAAGCTTTCTTT. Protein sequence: CASSIAPTGTEAFF.

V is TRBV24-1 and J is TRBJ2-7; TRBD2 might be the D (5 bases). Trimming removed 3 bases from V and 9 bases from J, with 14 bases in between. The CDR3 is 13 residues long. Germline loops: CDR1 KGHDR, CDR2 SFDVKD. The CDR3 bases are TGTGCCACCAGTGATGCAGGTTCCCGGGGGCAGTACTTC. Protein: CATSDAGSRGQYF.

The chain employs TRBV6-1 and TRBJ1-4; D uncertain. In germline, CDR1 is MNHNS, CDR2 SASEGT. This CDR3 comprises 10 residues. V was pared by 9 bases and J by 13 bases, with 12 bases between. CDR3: CASERVRLFF. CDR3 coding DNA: TGTGCCAGTGAAAGGGTGCGACTGTTTTTT.

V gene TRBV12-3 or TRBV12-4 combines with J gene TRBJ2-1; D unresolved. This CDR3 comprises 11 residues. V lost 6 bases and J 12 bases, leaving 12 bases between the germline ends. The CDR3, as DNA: TGTGCCAGCAGCAAGACACCGCTGCAGTTCTTC. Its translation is CASSKTPLQFF.

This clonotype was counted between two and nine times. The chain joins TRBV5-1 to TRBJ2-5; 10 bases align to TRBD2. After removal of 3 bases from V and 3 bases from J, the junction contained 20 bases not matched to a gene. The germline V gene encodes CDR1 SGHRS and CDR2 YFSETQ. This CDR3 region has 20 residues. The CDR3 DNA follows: TGCGCCAGCAGCTCCCTCCTCAGGGGGTGGCTAGCGGGAGATGAAGAGACCCAGTACTTC. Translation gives CASSSLLRGWLAGDEETQYF.

The CDR3 protein is CASATSGAYNEQFF. The CDR3 DNA reads as TGTGCCAGCGCGACTAGCGGAGCTTACAATGAGCAGTTCTTC. The chain has TRBV7-9 and TRBJ2-1, with 9 bases aligning to TRBD2. The CDR3 is 14 amino acids. Trimming cost V 8 bases and J 4 bases; bases outside gene matches: 6. From germline, CDR1 is SEHNR and CDR2 FQNEAQ (reference sequence).

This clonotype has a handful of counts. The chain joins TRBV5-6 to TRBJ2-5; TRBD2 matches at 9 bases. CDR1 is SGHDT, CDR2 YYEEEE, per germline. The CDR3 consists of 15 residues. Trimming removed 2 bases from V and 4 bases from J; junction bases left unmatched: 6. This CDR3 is CASSFLAGDGETQYF. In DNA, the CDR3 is TGTGCCAGCAGCTTTTTAGCGGGAGATGGAGAGACCCAGTACTTC. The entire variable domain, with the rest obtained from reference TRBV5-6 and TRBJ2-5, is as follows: DAGVTQSPTHLIKTRGQQVTLRCSPKSGHDTVSWYQQALGQGPQFIFQYYEEEERQRGNFPDRFSGHQFPNYSSELNVNALLLGDSALYLCASSFLAGDGETQYFGPGTRLLVL.

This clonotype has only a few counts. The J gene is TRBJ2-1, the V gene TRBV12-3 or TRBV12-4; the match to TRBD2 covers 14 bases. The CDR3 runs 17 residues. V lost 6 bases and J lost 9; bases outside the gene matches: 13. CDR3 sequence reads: CASRRRQTSGRVTEQFF. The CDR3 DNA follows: TGTGCCAGCAGGCGGCGACAGACTAGCGGGAGGGTGACTGAGCAGTTCTTC.

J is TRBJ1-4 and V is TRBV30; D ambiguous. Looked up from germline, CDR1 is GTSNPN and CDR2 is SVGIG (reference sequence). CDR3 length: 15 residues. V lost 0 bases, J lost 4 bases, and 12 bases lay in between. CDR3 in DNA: TGTGCCTGGAGTGTGATGAGGTCAGATAATGAAAAACTGTTTTTT. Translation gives CAWSVMRSDNEKLFF.

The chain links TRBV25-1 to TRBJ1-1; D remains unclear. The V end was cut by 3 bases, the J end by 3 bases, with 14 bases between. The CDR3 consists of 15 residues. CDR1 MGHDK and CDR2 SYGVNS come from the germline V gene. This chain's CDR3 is CASSERYRAHTEAFF. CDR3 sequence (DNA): TGTGCCAGCAGTGAGCGGTATAGGGCCCACACTGAAGCTTTCTTT.